One sample yielded the 18 T cell receptor beta chains listed below, sequenced in a study of OX40 agonist ivuxolimab in advanced cancers. The library was produced with the immunoSEQ multiplex PCR assay. The table was pulled from immuneACCESS by TCRdb, which kept in-frame rearrangements only. Such tables lose some clones; where checked, under half of the loss comes from unresolved V genes, and the rest has no known cause. The sample yields roughly 72,000 clones; about 84% were counted once. The ten largest clones add up to approximately 5% of the sample. The input for sequencing was CD4+ or CD8+ T cells sorted from blood, taken in a trial of the OX40 agonist ivuxolimab. All receptors come from an adult with an advanced solid tumor such as melanoma, head and neck, liver or kidney cancer.

CDR3 sequence reads: CASSFTGITGELFF. The CDR3 nucleotides read TGTGCCAGCAGTTTCACAGGGATCACCGGGGAGCTGTTTTTT. J is TRBJ2-2 and V is TRBV27; a weak D match, TRBD1 (6 bases). Trimming took 3 bases from V and 4 from J, leaving 9 bases between them. The germline gives CDR1 MNHEY, CDR2 SMNVEV (reference sequence). The CDR3 contains 14 residues.

The genes are TRBV5-1 and TRBJ2-1; 7 nucleotides line up with TRBD1. Trimming at V came to 2 bases and at J to 5 bases, leaving 10 bases not matched to a gene. CDR3 size: 16 residues. Germline V gene sequence: CDR1 SGHRS, CDR2 YFSETQ. In DNA form, the CDR3 reads TGCGCCAGCAGCTTAATCGCTTCGGGACAGCACAATGAGCAGTTCTTC. This sequence encodes CASSLIASGQHNEQFF.

The CDR3 nucleotides are TGCGCCAGCAGCCAAGCGGGCGTAAGCTATGGCTACACCTTC. This sequence encodes CASSQAGVSYGYTF. The genes are TRBV4-1 and TRBJ1-2; D gene ambiguous. CDR1 MGHRA and CDR2 YSYEKL come from the germline V gene. The CDR3 totals 14 residues. V was cut by 1 base and J by 4 bases, with 10 bases left in between.

This sequence joins TRBV12-2 and TRBJ2-7; the table's D call of TRBD2 was not tested on the DNA. TRBV12-2 is reported as a pseudogene. The CDR3 spans 14 residues. CDR3 region: CASRLASGRTKQYF. CDR3 DNA: TGTGCAAGTCGCTTAGCTAGCGGGAGAACCAAGCAGTACTTC.

The chain recombines TRBV4-3 with TRBJ1-1; D is undetermined. The ends were cut back, 1 base at V and 1 base at J, with 7 bases in the middle. From germline, CDR1 is LGHNA and CDR2 YSLEER. CDR3 length equals 14 residues. CDR3 residues: CASSQVGRNTEAFF. CDR3 nucleotide sequence: TGCGCCAGCAGCCAAGTCGGCCGGAACACTGAAGCTTTCTTT.

The V and J genes are TRBV7-2 and TRBJ2-1; possibly TRBD1 or TRBD2 for D (5 bases each). Per germline, CDR1 SGHTA and CDR2 FQGNSA. Trimming pared 4 bases from V and 0 bases from J, leaving 10 bases between. The CDR3 is 15 amino acids. The CDR3 nucleotides are TGTGCCAGCAGCTGGGACGGAGGCTCCTACAATGAGCAGTTCTTC. Encoded protein: CASSWDGGSYNEQFF.

J is TRBJ2-2 and V is TRBV18; the D gene is possibly TRBD1 (6 bases). Trimming stripped 1 base from V and 3 bases from J, with 12 bases between. Germline values: CDR1 KGHSH, CDR2 LQKENI. The CDR3 contains 16 residues. The CDR3 protein is CASSPRDTSYTGELFF. CDR3 DNA sequence: TGTGCCAGCTCACCACGGGACACCTCGTACACCGGGGAGCTGTTTTTT. The full variable domain, completed using reference TRBV18 and TRBJ2-2, is NAGVMQNPRHLVRRRGQEARLRCSPMKGHSHVYWYRQLPEEGLKFMVYLQKENIIDESGMPKERFSAEFPKEGPSILRIQQVVRGDSAAYFCASSPRDTSYTGELFFGEGSRLTVL.

The chain carries TRBV6-1 and TRBJ2-1; maybe TRBD1 (5 bases). Germline V gives CDR1 MNHNS, CDR2 SASEGT. V lost 7 bases to trimming and J lost 4 bases, with 14 bases between them. This CDR3 comprises 14 residues. The CDR3 spells CASNSDIWYNEQFF. The CDR3 DNA reads TGTGCCAGCAATTCGGACATCTGGTACAATGAGCAGTTCTTC.

This chain uses TRBV19 with TRBJ2-1, with D hard to call. The germline gives CDR1 LNHDA, CDR2 SQIVND (reference sequence). Trimming removed 1 base from V and 9 bases from J, with 4 bases in between. The CDR3 totals 11 residues. The CDR3, as DNA: TGTGCCAGTAGTATAGGGACTGAGCAGTTCTTC. The encoded protein is CASSIGTEQFF.

The J gene is TRBJ2-7, the V gene TRBV7-9; 7 bases line up with TRBD2. V shed 1 base and J 7 bases; nucleotides not matched to a gene: 7. CDR1 SEHNR and CDR2 FQNEAQ come from the germline V gene (reference sequence). CDR3 length equals 14 residues. Written as DNA, the CDR3 is TGTGCCAGCAGCTTAGGGGGAGGGGAGCGGGAGCAGTACTTC. It yields the protein CASSLGGGEREQYF.

The rearrangement uses TRBV4-1 and TRBJ1-1, with D perhaps matching TRBD1 (5 bases). In germline, CDR1 is MGHRA, CDR2 YSYEKL. Trimming removed 0 bases at V and 1 base at J, with 15 bases between. This CDR3 has 17 amino acids. In nucleotides, the CDR3 is TGCGCCAGCAGCCAAGAAACAGGACGGACTCCGAACACTGAAGCTTTCTTT. This encodes CASSQETGRTPNTEAFF.

V and J are TRBV10-3 and TRBJ2-1; 12 positions agree with TRBD2. Germline V gives CDR1 ENHRY, CDR2 SYGVKD. The CDR3 is 17 residues long. V was clipped by 2 bases and J by 8 bases; unmatched bases: 10. CDR3 residues: CAISESPSGGVIDEQFF. Here the CDR3 DNA reads TGTGCCATCAGTGAGAGTCCTAGCGGGGGGGTAATTGATGAGCAGTTCTTC.

The V gene is TRBV19, the J gene TRBJ1-5; no clear D gene. Trimming cost V 10 bases and J 0 bases, with 22 bases left between them. Germline CDR1 and CDR2: LNHDA and SQIVND (reference sequence). This CDR3 comprises 17 residues. The DNA of the CDR3 is TGTGCCACCCGGACCCCCCGGAGATATAATAGCAATCAGCCCCAGCATTTT. The encoded protein is CATRTPRRYNSNQPQHF.

V is TRBV2 and J is TRBJ2-7; 8 bases map to TRBD1. Germline CDR1 and CDR2: SNHLY and FYNNEI. CDR3 size: 15 residues. V dropped 2 bases and J dropped 6; count of bases not matched to a gene: 9. The CDR3 sequence: CASSEQGAAGGEQYF. Written as DNA, the CDR3 is TGTGCCAGCAGTGAACAGGGGGCCGCCGGGGGCGAGCAGTACTTC. The full variable domain, its missing parts supplied by reference TRBV2 and TRBJ2-7, is EPEVTQTPSHQVTQMGQEVILRCVPISNHLYFYWYRQILGQKVEFLVSFYNNEISEKSEIFDDQFSVERPDGSNFTLKIRSTKLEDSAMYFCASSEQGAAGGEQYFGPGTRLTVT.

To note about this clone: Relative to the germline gene, one junction end is altered; a read error may explain this. The CDR3 spells CASSPRNNNYGCTF. The CDR3 region has the DNA TGTGCCAGCTCACCACGGAACAATAACTATGGCTGCACCTTC. The rearrangement joins TRBV18 to TRBJ1-2; D ambiguous. Germline V gives CDR1 KGHSH, CDR2 LQKENI. The CDR3 runs 14 residues.

The chain couples TRBV19 to TRBJ2-3, with 7 bases aligning to TRBD1. Per germline, CDR1 LNHDA and CDR2 SQIVND (reference sequence). Germline trimming cut 7 bases from V and 0 bases from J; bases unmatched to any gene: 7. This CDR3 is built from 15 residues. Written as DNA, the CDR3 is TGTGCCAGTACCGCATGGACAGGTAGCACAGATACGCAGTATTTT. This sequence encodes CASTAWTGSTDTQYF.

The V call is TRBV7-2, the J call TRBJ2-7, with a possible D match to TRBD1 (5 bases). V was clipped by 6 bases and J by 8 bases, with 17 bases between them. CDR3 size: 13 residues. From germline, CDR1 is SGHTA and CDR2 FQGNSA. CDR3 in amino acids: CASSNNLGVKQYF. For the CDR3, the DNA is TGTGCCAGCAGTAACAACTTAGGGGTAAAGCAGTACTTC.

The CDR3: CASSLGQGETQYF. The CDR3 coding sequence is TGTGCCAGCAGCTTGGGACAGGGAGAGACCCAGTACTTC. The chain carries TRBV5-4 and TRBJ2-5, with TRBD1 matching over 7 bases. V was pared by 0 bases and J by 4 bases, with 0 bases of the junction left unmatched. This CDR3 region has 13 residues. The V gene's germline CDR1 is SGHNT and CDR2 YYREEE (reference sequence).